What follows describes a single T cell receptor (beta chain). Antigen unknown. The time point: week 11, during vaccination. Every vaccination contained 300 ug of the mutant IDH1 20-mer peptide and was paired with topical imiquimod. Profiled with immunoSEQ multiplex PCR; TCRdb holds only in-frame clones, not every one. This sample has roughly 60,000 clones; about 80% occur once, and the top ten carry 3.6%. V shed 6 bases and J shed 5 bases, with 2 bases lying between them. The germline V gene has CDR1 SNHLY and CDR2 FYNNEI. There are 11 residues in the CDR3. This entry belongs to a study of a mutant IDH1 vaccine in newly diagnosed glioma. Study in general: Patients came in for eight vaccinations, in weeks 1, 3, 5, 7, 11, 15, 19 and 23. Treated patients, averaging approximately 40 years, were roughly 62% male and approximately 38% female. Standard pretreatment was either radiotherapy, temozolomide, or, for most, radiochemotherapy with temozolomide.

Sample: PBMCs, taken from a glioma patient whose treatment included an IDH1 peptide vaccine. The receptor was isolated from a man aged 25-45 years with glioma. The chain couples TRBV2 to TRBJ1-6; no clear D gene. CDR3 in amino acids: CASRDNSPLHF. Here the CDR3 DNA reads TGTGCCAGCAGGGATAATTCACCCCTCCACTTT. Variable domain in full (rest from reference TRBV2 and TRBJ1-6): EPEVTQTPSHQVTQMGQEVILRCVPISNHLYFYWYRQILGQKVEFLVSFYNNEISEKSEIFDDQFSVERPDGSNFTLKIRSTKLEDSAMYFCASRDNSPLHFGNGTRLTVT.